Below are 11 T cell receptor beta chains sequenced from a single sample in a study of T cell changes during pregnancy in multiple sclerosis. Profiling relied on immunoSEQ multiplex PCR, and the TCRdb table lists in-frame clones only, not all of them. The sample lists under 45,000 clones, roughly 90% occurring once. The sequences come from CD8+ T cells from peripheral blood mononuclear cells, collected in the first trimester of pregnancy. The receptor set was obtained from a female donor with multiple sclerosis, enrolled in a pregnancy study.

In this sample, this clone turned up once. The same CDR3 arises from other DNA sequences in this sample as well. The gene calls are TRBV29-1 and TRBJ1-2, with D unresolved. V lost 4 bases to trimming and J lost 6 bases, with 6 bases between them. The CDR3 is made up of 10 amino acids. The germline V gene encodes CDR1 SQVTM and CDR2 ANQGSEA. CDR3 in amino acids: CSVAGDGYTF. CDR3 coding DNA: TGCAGCGTTGCCGGAGATGGCTACACCTTC.

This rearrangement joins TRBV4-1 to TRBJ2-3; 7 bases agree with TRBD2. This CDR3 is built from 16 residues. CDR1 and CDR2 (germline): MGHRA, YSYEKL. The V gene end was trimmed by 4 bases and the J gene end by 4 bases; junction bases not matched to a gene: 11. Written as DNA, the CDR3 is TGCGCCAGCAGCCCCTGGGGGAATGCGGGGGCAGATACGCAGTATTTT. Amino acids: CASSPWGNAGADTQYF.

The CDR3 DNA is TGCGCCAGCAGCCAGACAGGGGCCGGGGAGCTGTTTTTT. Translation: CASSQTGAGELFF. This chain links TRBV4-1 with TRBJ2-2; 8 bases are a match to TRBD1. From germline, CDR1 is MGHRA and CDR2 YSYEKL. The CDR3 sequence is 13 residues long. The trim removed 3 bases at V and 6 bases at J, leaving 0 bases unmatched.

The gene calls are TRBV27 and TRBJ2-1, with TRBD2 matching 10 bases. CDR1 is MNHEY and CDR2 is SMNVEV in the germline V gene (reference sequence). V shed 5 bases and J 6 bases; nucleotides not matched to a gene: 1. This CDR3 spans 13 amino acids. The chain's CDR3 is CASSRTSGNEQFF. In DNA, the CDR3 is TGTGCCAGCAGTAGGACTAGCGGCAATGAGCAGTTCTTC.

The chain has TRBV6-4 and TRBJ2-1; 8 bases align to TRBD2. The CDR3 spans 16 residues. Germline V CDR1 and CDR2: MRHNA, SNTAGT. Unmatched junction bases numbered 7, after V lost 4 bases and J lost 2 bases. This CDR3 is CASSATGGEPYNEQFF. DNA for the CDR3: TGTGCCAGCAGTGCCACGGGGGGGGAGCCCTACAATGAGCAGTTCTTC.

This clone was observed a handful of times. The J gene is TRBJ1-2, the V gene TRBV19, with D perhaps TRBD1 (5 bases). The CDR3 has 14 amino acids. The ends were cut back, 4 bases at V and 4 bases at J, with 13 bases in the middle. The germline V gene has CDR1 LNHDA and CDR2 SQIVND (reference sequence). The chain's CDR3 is CASSTVTAFYGYTF. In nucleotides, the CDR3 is TGTGCCAGTAGTACCGTGACAGCCTTCTATGGCTACACCTTC.

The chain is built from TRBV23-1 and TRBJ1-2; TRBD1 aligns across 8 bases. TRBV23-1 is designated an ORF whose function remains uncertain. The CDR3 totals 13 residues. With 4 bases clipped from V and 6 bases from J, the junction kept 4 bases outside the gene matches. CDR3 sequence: CASSLQGADGYTF. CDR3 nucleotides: TGCGCCAGCAGTCTCCAGGGGGCCGATGGCTACACCTTC.

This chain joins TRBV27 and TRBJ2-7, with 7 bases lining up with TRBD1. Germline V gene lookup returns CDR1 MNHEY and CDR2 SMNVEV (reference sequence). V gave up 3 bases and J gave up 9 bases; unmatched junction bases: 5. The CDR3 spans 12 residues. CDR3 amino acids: CASSFGTAVQYF. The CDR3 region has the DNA TGTGCCAGCAGTTTCGGGACAGCCGTGCAGTACTTC.

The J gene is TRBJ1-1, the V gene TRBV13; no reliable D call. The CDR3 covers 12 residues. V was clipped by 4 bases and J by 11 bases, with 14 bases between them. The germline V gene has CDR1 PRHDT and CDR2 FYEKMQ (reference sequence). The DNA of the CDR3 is TGTGCCAGCAGCTCCGGACTCCAGAGGGCTTTCTTT. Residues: CASSSGLQRAFF.

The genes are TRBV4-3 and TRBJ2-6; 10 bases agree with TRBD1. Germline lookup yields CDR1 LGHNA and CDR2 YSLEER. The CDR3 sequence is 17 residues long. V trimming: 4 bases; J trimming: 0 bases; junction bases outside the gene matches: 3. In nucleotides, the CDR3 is TGCGCCAGCAGCCCGGGACAGGGGTACTCTGGGGCCAACGTCCTGACTTTC. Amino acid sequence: CASSPGQGYSGANVLTF.

The CDR3 spells CASGPGGNYGYTF. The CDR3 DNA is TGTGCTAGTGGGCCTGGAGGGAACTATGGCTACACCTTC. This rearrangement joins TRBV12-5 to TRBJ1-2; unclear D gene. Trimming stripped 6 bases from V and 2 bases from J, with 10 bases between. CDR1 is LGHNT, CDR2 FRNRAP, per germline. The CDR3 is 13 residues long.